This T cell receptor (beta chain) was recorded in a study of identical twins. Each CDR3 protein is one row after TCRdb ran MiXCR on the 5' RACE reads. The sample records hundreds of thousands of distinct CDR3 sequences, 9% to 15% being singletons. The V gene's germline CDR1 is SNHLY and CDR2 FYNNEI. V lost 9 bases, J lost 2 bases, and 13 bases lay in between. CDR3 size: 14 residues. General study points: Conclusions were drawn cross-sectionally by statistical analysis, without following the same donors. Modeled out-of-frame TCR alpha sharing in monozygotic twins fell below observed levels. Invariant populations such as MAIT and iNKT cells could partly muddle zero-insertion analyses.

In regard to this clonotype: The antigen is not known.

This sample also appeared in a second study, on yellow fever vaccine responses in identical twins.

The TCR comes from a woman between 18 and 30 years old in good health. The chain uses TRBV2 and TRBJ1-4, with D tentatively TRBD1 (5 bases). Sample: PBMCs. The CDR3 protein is CASRGAGTNEKLFF. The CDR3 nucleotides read TGTGCCAGTCGGGGCGCGGGGACTAATGAAAAACTGTTTTTT.